This T cell receptor beta chain came from a study of T cell changes during pregnancy in multiple sclerosis. Assay: immunoSEQ multiplex PCR; the TCRdb copy retains only in-frame clones and omits some. The table lists about 60,000 clones, about 89% of them singletons. V gave up 3 bases and J gave up 5 bases; unmatched junction bases: 6. This CDR3 is 14 amino acids long. Germline V lookup: CDR1 SEHNR, CDR2 FQNEAQ (reference sequence). Here the sequenced sample was CD4+ T cells from peripheral blood mononuclear cells, taken in the first trimester of pregnancy. J is TRBJ2-5 and V is TRBV7-9; 7 bases agree with TRBD2. The source is a female donor with multiple sclerosis, enrolled in a pregnancy study. CDR3 bases: TGTGCCAGCAGCTTTGTTGACGGGGGGGAGACCCAGTACTTC. Protein product: CASSFVDGGETQYF.